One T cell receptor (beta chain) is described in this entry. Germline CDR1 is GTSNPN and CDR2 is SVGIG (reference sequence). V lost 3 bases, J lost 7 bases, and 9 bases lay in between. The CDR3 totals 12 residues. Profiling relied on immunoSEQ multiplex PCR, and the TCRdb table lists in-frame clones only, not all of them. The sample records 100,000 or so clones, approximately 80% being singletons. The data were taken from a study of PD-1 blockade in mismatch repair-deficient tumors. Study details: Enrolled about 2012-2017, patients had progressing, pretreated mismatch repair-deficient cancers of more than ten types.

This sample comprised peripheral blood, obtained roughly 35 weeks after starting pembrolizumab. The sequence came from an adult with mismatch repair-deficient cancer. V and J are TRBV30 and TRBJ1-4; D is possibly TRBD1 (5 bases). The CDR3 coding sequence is TGTGCCTGGAGGCCCAGGGCTGAAAAACTGTTTTTT. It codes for CAWRPRAEKLFF.